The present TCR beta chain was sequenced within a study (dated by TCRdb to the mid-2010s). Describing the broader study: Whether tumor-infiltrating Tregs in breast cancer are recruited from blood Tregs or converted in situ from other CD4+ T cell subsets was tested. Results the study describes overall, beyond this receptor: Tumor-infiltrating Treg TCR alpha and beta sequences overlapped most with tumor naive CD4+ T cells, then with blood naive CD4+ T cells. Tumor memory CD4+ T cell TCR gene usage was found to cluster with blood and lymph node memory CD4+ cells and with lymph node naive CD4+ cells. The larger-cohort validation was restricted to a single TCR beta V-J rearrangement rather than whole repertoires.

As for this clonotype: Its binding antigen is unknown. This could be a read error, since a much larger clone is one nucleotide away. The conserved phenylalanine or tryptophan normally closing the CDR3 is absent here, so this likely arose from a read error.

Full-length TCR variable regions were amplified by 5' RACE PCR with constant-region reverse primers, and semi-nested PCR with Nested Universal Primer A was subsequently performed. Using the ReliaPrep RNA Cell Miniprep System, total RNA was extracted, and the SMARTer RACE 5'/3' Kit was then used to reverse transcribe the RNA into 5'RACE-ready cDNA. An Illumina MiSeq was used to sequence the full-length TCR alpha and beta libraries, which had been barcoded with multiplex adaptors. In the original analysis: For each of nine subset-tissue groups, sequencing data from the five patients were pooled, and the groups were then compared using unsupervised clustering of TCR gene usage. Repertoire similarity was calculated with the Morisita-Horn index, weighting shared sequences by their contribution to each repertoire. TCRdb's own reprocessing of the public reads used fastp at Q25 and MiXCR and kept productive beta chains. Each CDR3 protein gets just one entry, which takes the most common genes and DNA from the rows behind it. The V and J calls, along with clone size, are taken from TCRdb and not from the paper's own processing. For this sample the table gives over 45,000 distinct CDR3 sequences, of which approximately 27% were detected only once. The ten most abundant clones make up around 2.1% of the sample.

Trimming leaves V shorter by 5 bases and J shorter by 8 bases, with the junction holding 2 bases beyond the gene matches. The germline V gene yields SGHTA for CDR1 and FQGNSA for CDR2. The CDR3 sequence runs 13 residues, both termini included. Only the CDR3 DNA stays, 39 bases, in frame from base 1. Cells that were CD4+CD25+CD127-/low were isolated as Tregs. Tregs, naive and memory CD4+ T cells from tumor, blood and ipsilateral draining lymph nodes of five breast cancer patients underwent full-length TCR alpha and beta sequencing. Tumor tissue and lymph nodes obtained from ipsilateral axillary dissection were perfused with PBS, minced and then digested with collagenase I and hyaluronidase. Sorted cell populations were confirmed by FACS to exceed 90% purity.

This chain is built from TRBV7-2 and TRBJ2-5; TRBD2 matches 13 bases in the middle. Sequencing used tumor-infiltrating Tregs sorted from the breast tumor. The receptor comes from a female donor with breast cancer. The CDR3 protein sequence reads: CASSAGLAGTQYL. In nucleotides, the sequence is TGTGCCAGCAGCGCGGGACTAGCGGGAACCCAGTACCTC.